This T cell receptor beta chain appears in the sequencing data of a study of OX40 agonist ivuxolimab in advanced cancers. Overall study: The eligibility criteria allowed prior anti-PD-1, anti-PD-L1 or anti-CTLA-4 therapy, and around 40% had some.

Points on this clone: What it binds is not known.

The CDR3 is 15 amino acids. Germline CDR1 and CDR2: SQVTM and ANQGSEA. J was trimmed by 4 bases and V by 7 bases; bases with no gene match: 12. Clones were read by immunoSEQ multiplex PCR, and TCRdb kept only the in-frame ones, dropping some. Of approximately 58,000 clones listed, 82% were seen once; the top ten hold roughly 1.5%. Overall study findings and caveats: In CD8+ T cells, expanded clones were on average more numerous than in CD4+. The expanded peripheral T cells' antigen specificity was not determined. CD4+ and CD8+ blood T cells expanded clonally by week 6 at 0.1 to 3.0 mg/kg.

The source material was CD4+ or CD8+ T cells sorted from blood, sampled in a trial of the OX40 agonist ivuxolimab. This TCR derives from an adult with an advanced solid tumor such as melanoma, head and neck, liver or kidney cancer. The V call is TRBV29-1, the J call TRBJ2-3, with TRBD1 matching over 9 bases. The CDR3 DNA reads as TGCAGCGGAGTACAGGGGGCGCATTCCGCAGATACGCAGTATTTT. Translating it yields CSGVQGAHSADTQYF.